The clone carrying this T cell receptor (beta chain) was counted between two and nine times. The source of the sample is a study of T cell changes during pregnancy in multiple sclerosis. V lost 0 bases, J lost 3 bases, and 6 bases lay in between. CDR3 length: 13 amino acids. Germline assignment: CDR1 SGHRS and CDR2 YFSETQ. Clones were read by immunoSEQ multiplex PCR, and TCRdb kept only the in-frame ones, dropping some. The data hold about 67,000 clones, with approximately 93% observed a single time. The source material was peripheral blood, sampled in the second trimester of pregnancy. The chain links TRBV5-1 to TRBJ1-1; D perhaps matches TRBD1 (5 bases). This TCR was recovered from a female donor with multiple sclerosis, enrolled in a pregnancy study. The CDR3 reads CASSLGGDTEAFF. The CDR3 nucleotides are TGCGCCAGCAGCTTGGGGGGGGACACTGAAGCTTTCTTT. Using reference TRBV5-1 and TRBJ1-1 for the parts outside the CDR3, the full variable domain is KAGVTQTPRYLIKTRGQQVTLSCSPISGHRSVSWYQQTPGQGLQFLFEYFSETQRNKGNFPGRFSGRQFSNSRSEMNVSTLELGDSALYLCASSLGGDTEAFFGQGTRLTVV.